What follows are 20 T cell receptor beta chains derived from one specimen sequenced in a study of CD8+ T cells in alopecia areata. TCR sequencing used cDNA made by reverse transcription of extracted RNA. Sequencing was performed with immunoSEQ multiplex PCR; in TCRdb, only in-frame clones are kept and a portion is missing. The table has roughly 150,000 clones, 55% seen once. The sequenced sample consisted of CD4+ T cells sorted from blood. These TCRs come from a human donor in good health.

The chain joins TRBV29-1 to TRBJ2-4; weak D call: TRBD2 (6 bases). With 6 bases removed from V and 7 bases from J, the gap between germline ends came to 19 bases. CDR1 SQVTM and CDR2 ANQGSEA come from the germline V gene. CDR3 length: 14 residues. DNA for the CDR3: TGCAGCGTGGAACAGACATCCCGGGGGAACATTCAGTACTTC. The encoded protein is CSVEQTSRGNIQYF.

The chain links TRBV25-1 to TRBJ2-1, with D maybe TRBD2 (6 bases). Germline CDR1 reads MGHDK; CDR2 reads SYGVNS. V shed 3 bases and J shed 5 bases, with 14 bases lying between them. The CDR3 runs to 15 residues. The CDR3 loop reads CASSDHEGGHNEQFF. CDR3 bases: TGTGCCAGCAGTGACCACGAGGGAGGTCACAATGAGCAGTTCTTC.

V gene TRBV7-9 combines with J gene TRBJ2-6; D gene uncertain. The V end lost 11 bases, the J end lost 0 bases, and 11 bases lay between the germline ends. Germline CDR1 and CDR2: SEHNR and FQNEAQ (reference sequence). This CDR3 spans 14 amino acids. In nucleotides, the CDR3 is TGTGCCGTCGAGATCGGCTCTGGGGCCAACGTCCTGACTTTC. It codes for CAVEIGSGANVLTF.

This clone was counted between two and nine times. This chain links TRBV18 with TRBJ2-7; D may be TRBD2 (6 bases). Germline lookup yields CDR1 KGHSH and CDR2 LQKENI. CDR3 length: 17 residues. V dropped 2 bases and J dropped 3 bases, with 20 bases sitting between them. CDR3 region: CASSPAYGGPGFYEQYF. The DNA of the CDR3 is TGTGCCAGCTCACCAGCATACGGGGGTCCAGGATTCTACGAGCAGTACTTC.

A few counts support this clone. V gene TRBV19 combines with J gene TRBJ2-3; the D gene could be TRBD1 or TRBD2 (5 bases each). Germline CDR1 and CDR2: LNHDA and SQIVND (reference sequence). V lost 4 bases to trimming and J lost 10 bases, with 12 bases between them. The CDR3 sequence is 12 residues long. The CDR3 bases are TGTGCCAGTAGTAGGGACGGGGATGCGCAGTATTTT. Translated: CASSRDGDAQYF.

This clone was counted a few times. The chain couples TRBV2 to TRBJ1-4; 9 bases map to TRBD1. Germline trimming cut 10 bases from V and 7 bases from J; bases unmatched to any gene: 4. The CDR3 length is 12 residues. Germline V gene data show CDR1 as SNHLY and CDR2 as FYNNEI. In DNA form, the CDR3 reads TGTGCCAACAGGGGGCGAGGTGAAAAACTGTTTTTT. Protein product: CANRGRGEKLFF.

CDR3: CASSLLTGSGEQFF. CDR3 nucleotide sequence: TGTGCCAGCAGTTTGCTAACAGGGTCGGGTGAGCAGTTCTTC. This rearrangement joins TRBV27 to TRBJ2-1; perhaps TRBD1 as D (6 bases). CDR1 and CDR2 from the germline V gene are MNHEY and SMNVEV (reference sequence). V was pared by 3 bases and J by 9 bases, with 15 bases between. The CDR3 contains 14 residues.

The chain combines TRBV29-1 with TRBJ1-2; 7 bases agree with TRBD1. V lost 7 bases and J lost 8; bases outside the gene matches: 16. Germline lookup yields CDR1 SQVTM and CDR2 ANQGSEA. The CDR3 spans 14 residues. CDR3 DNA sequence: TGCAGCGCCCAGAGGAGTACAGGGGAGGACGGCTACACCTTC. Translated, it gives CSAQRSTGEDGYTF.

This rearrangement joins TRBV29-1 to TRBJ1-1; D gene uncertain. The CDR3 sequence is 11 residues long. Per germline, CDR1 SQVTM and CDR2 ANQGSEA. Trimming took off 5 bases at V and 0 bases at J, with 4 bases between the two ends. This CDR3 is CSVWVNTEAFF. CDR3 DNA sequence: TGCAGCGTTTGGGTGAACACTGAAGCTTTCTTT.

The chain uses TRBV14 and TRBJ1-1; D remains ambiguous. Germline assignment: CDR1 SGHDN and CDR2 FVKESK. V lost 6 bases, J lost 4 bases, and 9 bases lay in between. The CDR3 loop spans 12 amino acids. In DNA, the CDR3 is TGTGCCAGCAGTCTACTGTCCACTGAAGCTTTCTTT. Translation gives CASSLLSTEAFF.

The chain employs TRBV30 and TRBJ2-7; 11 nucleotides agree with TRBD2. The CDR3 is made up of 13 amino acids. The V segment lost 3 bases and the J segment 5 bases; nucleotides outside the gene matches: 3. Looked up from germline, CDR1 is GTSNPN and CDR2 is SVGIG (reference sequence). CDR3 loop: CAWRPSGRNEQYF. The CDR3 coding sequence is TGTGCCTGGAGACCTAGCGGGAGGAACGAGCAGTACTTC.

This clone was counted once. This rearrangement joins TRBV4-1 to TRBJ1-5, with a possible D match to TRBD1 (5 bases). Trimming removed 4 bases from V and 5 bases from J, with 15 bases in between. In germline, CDR1 is MGHRA, CDR2 YSYEKL. CDR3 size: 15 residues. The CDR3 nucleotides are TGCGCCAGCAGCCTTAGGCTGGGAGGGGATCAGCCCCAGCATTTT. Translation: CASSLRLGGDQPQHF.

This clone turned up a few times. This chain uses TRBV29-1 with TRBJ2-1; TRBD1 aligns across 8 bases. The CDR3 length is 17 residues. Germline loops: CDR1 SQVTM, CDR2 ANQGSEA. The J segment lost 0 bases and the V segment lost 5 bases, leaving 12 bases of the junction unmatched. DNA for the CDR3: TGCAGCGTTACACGAGGGACAGGCAAGGCCTCCTACAATGAGCAGTTCTTC. Protein sequence: CSVTRGTGKASYNEQFF.

The gene calls are TRBV25-1 and TRBJ2-5, with D perhaps matching TRBD2 (6 bases). Trimming removed 2 bases at V and 11 bases at J, with 9 bases between. This CDR3 has 11 amino acids. CDR1 MGHDK and CDR2 SYGVNS come from the germline V gene. CDR3 DNA: TGTGCCAGCAGTGAAGAACGGGAGCAGTACTTC. Translating gives CASSEEREQYF.

The rearrangement uses TRBV29-1 and TRBJ2-1; 11 positions agree with TRBD2. V shed 8 bases and J 4 bases; nucleotides not matched to a gene: 7. Germline lookup yields CDR1 SQVTM and CDR2 ANQGSEA. This CDR3 comprises 14 residues. The CDR3 reads CSILGLAAYNEQFF. CDR3 nucleotide sequence: TGCAGCATTCTGGGACTAGCGGCTTACAATGAGCAGTTCTTC.

The V gene is TRBV29-1, the J gene TRBJ2-5; no definite D call. The CDR3 has 12 amino acids. Trimming left V 4 bases short and J 13 bases short, with 19 bases between. Germline CDR1 is SQVTM and CDR2 is ANQGSEA. CDR3 nucleotides: TGCAGCGTTGGACAAGCTCATGCCCTACGGTACTTC. Amino acid sequence: CSVGQAHALRYF.

V is TRBV7-8 and J is TRBJ2-7; 14 bases line up with TRBD2. Germline values: CDR1 SGHVS, CDR2 FQNEAQ. V lost 4 bases, J lost 7 bases, and 9 bases stayed unmatched. This CDR3 contains 16 residues. The DNA of the CDR3 is TGTGCCAGCAGCTCGGCGGGACTAGCGGGAGTGGGGGAGCAGTACTTC. Translation gives CASSSAGLAGVGEQYF.

The rearrangement links TRBV4-1 to TRBJ2-5; D possibly uses TRBD1 or TRBD2 (5 bases each). CDR1 is MGHRA and CDR2 is YSYEKL in the germline V gene. The V end lost 2 bases, the J end lost 5 bases, and 21 bases lay between the germline ends. The CDR3 spans 17 residues. The CDR3 bases are TGCGCCAGCAGCCAACGCGAGGGACGGCGAGATAACGAGACCCAGTACTTC. It specifies CASSQREGRRDNETQYF.

This clone occurred a few times. The chain has TRBV27 and TRBJ1-2; D is ambiguous. The germline V gene encodes CDR1 MNHEY and CDR2 SMNVEV (reference sequence). This CDR3 contains 14 residues. The germline V and J ends were trimmed by 2 bases and 4 bases, with 11 bases remaining between them. The CDR3 region is CASSLDGEIYGYTF. CDR3 coding DNA: TGTGCCAGCAGTTTAGACGGGGAGATCTATGGCTACACCTTC.

V gene TRBV2 combines with J gene TRBJ2-7, with a tentative D call TRBD2 (5 bases). Trimming cost V 5 bases and J 5 bases, with 16 bases left between them. The CDR3 is 14 amino acids. Germline V gene sequence: CDR1 SNHLY, CDR2 FYNNEI. The CDR3 region is CASSIAVEGNEQYF. As DNA, the CDR3 is TGTGCCAGCAGTATCGCAGTCGAGGGCAACGAGCAGTACTTC.